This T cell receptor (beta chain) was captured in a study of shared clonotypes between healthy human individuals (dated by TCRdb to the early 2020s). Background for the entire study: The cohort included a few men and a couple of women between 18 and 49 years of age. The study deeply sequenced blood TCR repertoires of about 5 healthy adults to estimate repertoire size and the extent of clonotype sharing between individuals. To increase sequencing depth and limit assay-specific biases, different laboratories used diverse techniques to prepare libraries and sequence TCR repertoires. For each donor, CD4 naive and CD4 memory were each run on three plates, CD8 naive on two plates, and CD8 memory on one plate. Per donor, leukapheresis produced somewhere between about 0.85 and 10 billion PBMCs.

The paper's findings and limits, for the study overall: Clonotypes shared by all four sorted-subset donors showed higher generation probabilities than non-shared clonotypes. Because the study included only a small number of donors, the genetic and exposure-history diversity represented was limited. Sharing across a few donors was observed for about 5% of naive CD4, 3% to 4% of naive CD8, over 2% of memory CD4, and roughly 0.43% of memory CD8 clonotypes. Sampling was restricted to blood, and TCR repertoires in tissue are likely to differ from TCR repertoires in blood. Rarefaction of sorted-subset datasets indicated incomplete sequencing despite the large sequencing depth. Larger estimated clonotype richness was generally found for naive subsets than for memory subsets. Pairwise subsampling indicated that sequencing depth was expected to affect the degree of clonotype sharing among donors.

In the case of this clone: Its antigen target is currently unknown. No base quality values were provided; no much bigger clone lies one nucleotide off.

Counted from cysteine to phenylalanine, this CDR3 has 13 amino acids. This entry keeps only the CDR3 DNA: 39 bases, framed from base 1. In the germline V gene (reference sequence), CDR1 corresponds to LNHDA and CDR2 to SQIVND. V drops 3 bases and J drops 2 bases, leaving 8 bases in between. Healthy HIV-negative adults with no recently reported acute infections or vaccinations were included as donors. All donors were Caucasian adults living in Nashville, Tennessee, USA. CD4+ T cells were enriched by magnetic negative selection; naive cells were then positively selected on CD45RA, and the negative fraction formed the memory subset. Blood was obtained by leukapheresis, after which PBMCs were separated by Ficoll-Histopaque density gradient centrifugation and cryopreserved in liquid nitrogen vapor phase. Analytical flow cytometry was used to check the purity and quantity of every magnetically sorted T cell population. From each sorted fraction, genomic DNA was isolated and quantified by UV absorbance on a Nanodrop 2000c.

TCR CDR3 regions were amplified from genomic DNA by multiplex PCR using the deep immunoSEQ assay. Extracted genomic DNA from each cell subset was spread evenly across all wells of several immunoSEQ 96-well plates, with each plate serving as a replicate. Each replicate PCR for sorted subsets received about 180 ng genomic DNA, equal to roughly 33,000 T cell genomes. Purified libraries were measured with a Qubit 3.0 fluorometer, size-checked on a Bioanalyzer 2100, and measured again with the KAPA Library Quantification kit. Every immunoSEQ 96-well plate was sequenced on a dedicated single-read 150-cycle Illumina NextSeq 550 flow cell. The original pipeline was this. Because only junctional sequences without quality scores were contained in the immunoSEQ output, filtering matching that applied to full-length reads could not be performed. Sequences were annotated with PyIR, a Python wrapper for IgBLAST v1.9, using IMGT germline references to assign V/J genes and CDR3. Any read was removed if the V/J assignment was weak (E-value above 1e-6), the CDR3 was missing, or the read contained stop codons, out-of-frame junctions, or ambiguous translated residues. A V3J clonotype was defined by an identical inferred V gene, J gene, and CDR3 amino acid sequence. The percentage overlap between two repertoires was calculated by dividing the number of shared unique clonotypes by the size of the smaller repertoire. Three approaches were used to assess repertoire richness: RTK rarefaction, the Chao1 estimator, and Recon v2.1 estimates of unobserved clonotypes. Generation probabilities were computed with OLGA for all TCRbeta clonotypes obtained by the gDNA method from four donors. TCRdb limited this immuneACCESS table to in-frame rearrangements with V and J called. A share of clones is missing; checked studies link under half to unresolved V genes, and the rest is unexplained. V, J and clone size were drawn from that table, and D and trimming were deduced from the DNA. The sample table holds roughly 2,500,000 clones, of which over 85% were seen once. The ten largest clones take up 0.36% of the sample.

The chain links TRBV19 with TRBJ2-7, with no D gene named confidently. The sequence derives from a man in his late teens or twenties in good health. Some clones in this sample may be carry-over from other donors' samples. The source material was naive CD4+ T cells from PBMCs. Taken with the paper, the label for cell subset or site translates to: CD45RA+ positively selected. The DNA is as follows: TGTGCCAGTAGTATGGCAGGACCCTACGAGCAGTACTTC. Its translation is CASSMAGPYEQYF.